Following are 9 T cell receptor beta chains from one sample sequenced in a study of cytomegalovirus exposure and HLA in healthy donors. The PCR ran on 60 Vbeta and 13 Jbeta primers. Clones were sequenced by immunoSEQ multiplex PCR, and TCRdb holds only the in-frame ones, with some missing. The sample has some 140,000 clones, roughly three quarters seen once. The specimen sequenced was PBMCs. The receptor source for this set is a man aged 25 to 45 in good health and CMV-seropositive.

CDR3 sequence reads: CASSLKVRNRGAFRNNQPQHF. The CDR3 DNA sequence: TGTGCCAGCAGTTTGAAGGTTCGGAACAGGGGGGCGTTTCGGAACAATCAGCCCCAGCATTTT. This sequence joins TRBV27 and TRBJ1-5; 8 bases fit TRBD1. V shed 3 bases and J 3 bases; nucleotides not matched to a gene: 22. This CDR3 contains 21 residues. Per germline, CDR1 MNHEY and CDR2 SMNVEV (reference sequence).

V gene TRBV18 combines with J gene TRBJ1-5; D remains unclear. This CDR3 is built from 13 residues. The V end lost 3 bases, the J end lost 11 bases, and 14 bases lay between the germline ends. The germline V gene encodes CDR1 KGHSH and CDR2 LQKENI. This chain's CDR3 is CASSPGEEGAQHF. CDR3 coding DNA: TGTGCCAGCTCACCTGGCGAGGAGGGTGCCCAGCATTTT.

The chain is built from TRBV25-1 and TRBJ1-2; D is unclear. CDR1 and CDR2 from the germline V gene are MGHDK and SYGVNS. Trimming took off 3 bases at V and 4 bases at J, with 6 bases between the two ends. This CDR3 is 12 amino acids long. CDR3 amino acids: CASSDEVYGYTF. CDR3 sequence (DNA): TGTGCCAGCAGTGATGAGGTCTATGGCTACACCTTC.

This chain uses TRBV27 with TRBJ2-5; TRBD2 aligns across 15 bases. The assigned J gene may be wrong: the sequence end matches TRBJ2-7 better. The germline gives CDR1 MNHEY, CDR2 SMNVEV (reference sequence). The CDR3 extends over 16 amino acids. DNA of the CDR3: TGTGCCAGCAGTTCCGGACTAGCGGGGGGGCCTGGCGAGCAGTACTTC. As protein: CASSSGLAGGPGEQYF.

This sequence joins TRBV5-1 and TRBJ1-1; D gene uncertain. CDR1 SGHRS and CDR2 YFSETQ come from the germline V gene. This CDR3 comprises 13 residues. The V gene lost 1 base and the J gene lost 5 bases, with 9 bases spanning the gap. CDR3 sequence (DNA): TGCGCCAGCAGCTTGCGGGTGGAAACTGAAGCTTTCTTT. Translated: CASSLRVETEAFF.

The genes are TRBV7-9 and TRBJ2-1; 11 nucleotides line up with TRBD2. After removal of 1 base from V and 8 bases from J, the junction contained 7 bases not matched to a gene. This CDR3 has 16 residues. Germline V gene sequence: CDR1 SEHNR, CDR2 FQNEAQ (reference sequence). In DNA form, the CDR3 reads TGTGCCAGCAGCTTAGAGGCTAGCGGGGGGTACGATGAGCAGTTCTTC. Translated: CASSLEASGGYDEQFF.

The chain joins TRBV18 to TRBJ1-5; D unclear. Germline V CDR1 and CDR2: KGHSH, LQKENI. The CDR3 runs 13 residues. Deletions cut 6 bases from V and 8 bases from J, with 14 bases between. The CDR3 nucleotides read TGTGCCAGCTCCGCCAACTCAATAGAGCCCCAGCATTTT. This encodes CASSANSIEPQHF.

The rearrangement joins TRBV5-6 to TRBJ2-1, with TRBD2 as a possible D gene (6 bases). This CDR3 is 14 amino acids long. Germline-derived CDR1 and CDR2 are SGHDT and YYEEEE. With 5 bases removed from V and 6 bases from J, the gap between germline ends came to 15 bases. The CDR3 DNA follows: TGTGCCAGCAGATCCGGGGGTCTTGGCAATGAGCAGTTCTTC. Translating gives CASRSGGLGNEQFF.

The chain employs TRBV4-2 and TRBJ1-1; possible D gene TRBD1, 6 bases. CDR3 length equals 15 residues. Germline V gene sequence: CDR1 LGHNA, CDR2 YNFKEQ. The germline V and J ends were trimmed by 4 bases and 1 base, with 13 bases remaining between them. The CDR3 DNA reads as TGTGCCAGCAGCCTACAGGGCCTCACGAACACTGAAGCTTTCTTT. It specifies CASSLQGLTNTEAFF.